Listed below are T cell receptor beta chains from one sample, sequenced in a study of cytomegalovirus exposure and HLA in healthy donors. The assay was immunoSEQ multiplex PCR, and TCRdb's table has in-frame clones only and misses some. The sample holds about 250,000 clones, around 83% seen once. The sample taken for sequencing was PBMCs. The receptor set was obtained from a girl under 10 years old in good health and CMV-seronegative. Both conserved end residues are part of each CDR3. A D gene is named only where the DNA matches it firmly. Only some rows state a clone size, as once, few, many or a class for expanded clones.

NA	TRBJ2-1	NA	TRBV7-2	TGTGCCAGCAGCCGACTCTTGGGCAATGAGCAGTTCTTC	CASSRLLGNEQFF
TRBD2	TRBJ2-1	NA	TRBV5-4	TGTGCCAGCAGCTTGGGAGGGCGGGGGGGCCTCTACAATGAGCAGTTCTTC	CASSLGGRGGLYNEQFF
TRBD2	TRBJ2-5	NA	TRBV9	TGTGCCAGTACCCCGGGGGGGCTAGAAGAGACCCAGTACTTC	CASTPGGLEETQYF
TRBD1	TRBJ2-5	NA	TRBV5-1	TGCGCCAGCAGCTTGGGGACAGGGGAAGAGGCCCAGTACTTC	CASSLGTGEEAQYF
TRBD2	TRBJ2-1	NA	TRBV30	TGTGCCTGGAGTGGGCAGCGGGAGTTCAATGAGCAGTTCTTC	CAWSGQREFNEQFF
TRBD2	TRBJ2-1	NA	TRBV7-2	TGTGCCAGCAGCTCTACACGGGCGGGAGGGTACAATGAGCAGTTCTTC	CASSSTRAGGYNEQFF
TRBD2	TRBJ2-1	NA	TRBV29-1	TGCAGCGCAATGAGGACTAGCGGGAGGGTCCTTGTCAGTGAGCAGTTCTTC	CSAMRTSGRVLVSEQFF
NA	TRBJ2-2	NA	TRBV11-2	TGTGCCAGCAGCTCTAGGAGCAGGGCCACCGGGGAGCTGTTTTTT	CASSSRSRATGELFF
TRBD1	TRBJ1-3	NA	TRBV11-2	TGTGCCAGCAGCCCGACCCGACAGGGATCTGGAAACACCATATATTTT	CASSPTRQGSGNTIYF
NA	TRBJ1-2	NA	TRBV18	TGTGCCAGCTCAGGAAGGGGGTTGGACTATGGCTACACCTTC	CASSGRGLDYGYTF
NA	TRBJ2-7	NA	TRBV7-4	TGTGCCAGCACCGGGTTATCCTACGAGCAGTACTTC	CASTGLSYEQYF
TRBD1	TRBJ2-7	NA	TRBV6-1	TGTGCCAGCAGTGAAGCTTACAGGGGCGCCTACGAGCAGTACTTC	CASSEAYRGAYEQYF
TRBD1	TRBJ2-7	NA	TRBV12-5	TGTGCTAGTGGTTTAGGGCGTGCCAGAGACAGGGCCTCTCAGCAGTACTTC	CASGLGRARDRASQQYF
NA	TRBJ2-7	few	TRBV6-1	TGTGCCAGCAGTGAAGGGGGCTTATTCTCCTACGAGCAGTACTTC	CASSEGGLFSYEQYF
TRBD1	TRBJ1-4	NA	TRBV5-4	TGTGCCAGCAGACAGGGGGCAACTAATGAAAAACTGTTTTTT	CASRQGATNEKLFF
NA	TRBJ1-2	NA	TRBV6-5	TGTGCCAGCAGTTACTCGCAAATAGCTAACTATGGCTACACCTTC	CASSYSQIANYGYTF
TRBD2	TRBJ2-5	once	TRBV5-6	TGTGCCAGCAACAGAGCGGGAGGAGAGACCCAGTACTTC	CASNRAGGETQYF
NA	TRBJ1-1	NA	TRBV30	TGTGCCTGCGGGGCGGGGCTGAACACTGAAGCTTTCTTT	CACGAGLNTEAFF